What follows describes a single T cell receptor beta chain. The target antigen is unknown. TCRdb keeps only in-frame clones here, not all; method: immunoSEQ multiplex PCR. The table lists 350,000 to 500,000 clones, 90% of them singletons. These data are taken from a study of Ad26.COV2.S vaccination and SARS-CoV-2 variants. Whole-study context: Intramuscular Ad26.COV2.S at 5x10^10 or 1x10^11 viral particles.

Findings of the study overall: Spike-specific TCR breadth was greater after Ad26.COV2.S than placebo. Estimates derived from TCR breadth and depth analyses may have underestimated total T cell responses. Vaccinated and placebo-treated recipients had similar non-spike TCR breadth.

Treatment specified: some 20 received Ad26.COV2.S at low or high dose, single or two shots; about 5 received placebo; per-sample allocation not given. Sample collection was performed on day 63 after the first vaccine or placebo injection. The CDR3 has 14 residues. The germline V gene encodes CDR1 MNHEY and CDR2 SMNVEV (reference sequence). Trimming removed 7 bases at V and 2 bases at J, with 14 bases between. The input for sequencing was peripheral blood, taken in a trial of Ad26.COV2.S vaccine versus placebo. The V and J genes are TRBV27 and TRBJ2-5, with D tentatively TRBD1 (6 bases). This TCR was recovered from a person aged 18-65 years who received the Ad26.COV2.S COVID-19 vaccine or a placebo. The CDR3, as DNA: TGTGCCAGCAAGGTATTGGACAGACAAGAGACCCAGTACTTC. It specifies CASKVLDRQETQYF.